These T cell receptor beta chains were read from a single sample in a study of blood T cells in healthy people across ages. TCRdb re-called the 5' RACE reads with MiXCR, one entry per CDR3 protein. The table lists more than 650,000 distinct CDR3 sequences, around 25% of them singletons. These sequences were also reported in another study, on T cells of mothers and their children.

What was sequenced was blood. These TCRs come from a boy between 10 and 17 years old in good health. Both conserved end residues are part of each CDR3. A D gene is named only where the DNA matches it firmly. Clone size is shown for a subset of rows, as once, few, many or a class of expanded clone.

CDR3 protein: CASSLVPVGTEAFF
CDR3 DNA: TGTGCCAGCAGCTTAGTTCCGGTTGGCACTGAAGCTTTCTTT
V gene: TRBV7-6
J gene: TRBJ1-1
clone size: -
D gene: -

CDR3 protein: CATLQGFDQPQHF
CDR3 DNA: TGTGCCACGCTTCAGGGATTTGATCAGCCCCAGCATTTT
V gene: TRBV10-3
J gene: TRBJ1-5
clone size: -
D gene: -

CDR3 protein: CASSLAGRSNTGELFF
CDR3 DNA: TGCGCCAGCAGCTTGGCCGGGAGGAGTAACACCGGGGAGCTGTTTTTT
V gene: TRBV5-1
J gene: TRBJ2-2
clone size: -
D gene: TRBD2

CDR3 protein: CASSSLLAGTNEKLFF
CDR3 DNA: TGTGCCAGCAGTTCCCTTCTTGCAGGGACTAATGAAAAACTGTTTTTT
V gene: TRBV6-5
J gene: TRBJ1-4
clone size: once
D gene: -

CDR3 protein: CSVVRGRINEQFF
CDR3 DNA: TGCAGCGTTGTCAGGGGAAGGATAAATGAGCAGTTCTTC
V gene: TRBV29-1
J gene: TRBJ2-1
clone size: few
D gene: -

CDR3 protein: CASRTVDTQYF
CDR3 DNA: TGTGCCAGCAGAACGGTGGATACGCAGTATTTT
V gene: TRBV6-1
J gene: TRBJ2-3
clone size: few
D gene: -

CDR3 protein: CASSVTPRWTGRYEQYF
CDR3 DNA: TGTGCCAGCAGCGTAACCCCGCGGTGGACAGGGCGCTACGAGCAGTACTTC
V gene: TRBV9
J gene: TRBJ2-7
clone size: -
D gene: TRBD1

CDR3 protein: CASSLGAGTGLSNYGYTF
CDR3 DNA: TGTGCCAGCAGCTTAGGAGCCGGGACAGGGTTAAGTAACTATGGCTACACCTTC
V gene: TRBV7-9
J gene: TRBJ1-2
clone size: -
D gene: TRBD1

CDR3 protein: CASSLEGEGEGEQFF
CDR3 DNA: TGCGCCAGCAGCTTGGAGGGCGAGGGGGAGGGTGAGCAGTTCTTC
V gene: TRBV5-1
J gene: TRBJ2-1
clone size: few
D gene: -

CDR3 protein: CASSSLSANQPQHF
CDR3 DNA: TGTGCCAGCAGTTCTCTTTCAGCAAATCAGCCCCAGCATTTT
V gene: TRBV27
J gene: TRBJ1-5
clone size: -
D gene: -

CDR3 protein: CASSFRENYGYTF
CDR3 DNA: TGTGCCAGCAGTTTTCGGGAAAACTATGGCTACACCTTC
V gene: TRBV27
J gene: TRBJ1-2
clone size: -
D gene: -

CDR3 protein: CASSSYGDLQETQYF
CDR3 DNA: TGCGCCAGCAGCTCCTACGGGGATCTCCAAGAGACCCAGTACTTC
V gene: TRBV5-1
J gene: TRBJ2-5
clone size: -
D gene: -

CDR3 protein: CSVAWDLALETQYF
CDR3 DNA: TGCAGCGTCGCCTGGGATCTAGCGTTAGAGACCCAGTACTTC
V gene: TRBV29-1
J gene: TRBJ2-5
clone size: -
D gene: -

CDR3 protein: CASSPGGQLPEKLFF
CDR3 DNA: TGTGCCAGCTCACCAGGGGGCCAGCTCCCAGAAAAACTGTTTTTT
V gene: TRBV18
J gene: TRBJ1-4
clone size: -
D gene: -

CDR3 protein: CASSGVDTEAFF
CDR3 DNA: TGTGCCAGCAGCGGGGTTGACACTGAAGCTTTCTTT
V gene: TRBV7-9
J gene: TRBJ1-1
clone size: -
D gene: -

CDR3 protein: CASSQDWIGSGTETFF
CDR3 DNA: TGTGCCAGCAGCCAAGATTGGATTGGGTCGGGCACTGAAACTTTCTTT
V gene: TRBV3-1
J gene: TRBJ1-1
clone size: few
D gene: -

CDR3 protein: CASSLNGGSRTDTQYF
CDR3 DNA: TGTGCCAGCAGCTTAAACGGCGGGTCACGCACAGATACGCAGTATTTT
V gene: TRBV7-3
J gene: TRBJ2-3
clone size: -
D gene: -

CDR3 protein: CASSFLKTQYF
CDR3 DNA: TGTGCCAGCAGCTTTCTGAAGACCCAGTACTTC
V gene: TRBV11-2
J gene: TRBJ2-5
clone size: -
D gene: -

CDR3 protein: CASSHSRENTEAFF
CDR3 DNA: TGTGCCAGCAGCCACTCCAGGGAAAACACTGAAGCTTTCTTT
V gene: TRBV6-6
J gene: TRBJ1-1
clone size: few
D gene: -

CDR3 protein: CASSSGGARNEQFF
CDR3 DNA: TGTGCCAGCTCTAGCGGGGGGGCTAGGAATGAGCAGTTCTTC
V gene: TRBV2
J gene: TRBJ2-1
clone size: -
D gene: TRBD2

CDR3 protein: CASSPGTSGSDTQYF
CDR3 DNA: TGTGCCAGCAGTCCGGGGACTAGCGGGAGTGATACGCAGTATTTT
V gene: TRBV27
J gene: TRBJ2-3
clone size: -
D gene: TRBD2

CDR3 protein: CAISEGSSTQYF
CDR3 DNA: TGTGCCATCAGTGAGGGGAGTTCAACCCAGTACTTC
V gene: TRBV10-3
J gene: TRBJ2-5
clone size: -
D gene: -

CDR3 protein: CASSLQAGGYITPQHF
CDR3 DNA: TGTGCCAGCAGTCTACAGGCGGGCGGCTATATTACCCCCCAGCATTTT
V gene: TRBV5-4
J gene: TRBJ1-5
clone size: -
D gene: -